A single sample gave rise to the 15 T cell receptor beta chains below, sequenced in a study of T cells in women clearing cervical HPV infection (dated by TCRdb to 2017 to 2018). Library creation used the immunoSEQ multiplex PCR assay. The source is immuneACCESS, and TCRdb retained only in-frame sequences with V and J called. Part of the clones is not carried over; for the studies checked, unresolved V genes explain less than half of this, and the remainder is unexplained. The table of this sample itemizes some 46,000 clones. Jointly, the top ten make up under 40% of the sample. Material: blood buffy coat. The receptor set was obtained from a woman aged 18-69 years with a cervical HPV16 infection that either progressed to CIN3+ or cleared (not recorded which).

Note on this clone: The CDR3 end falls 3 residues outside the read, so it is completed with the germline J gene. J is TRBJ2-3 and V is TRBV5-1; 7 bases are shared with TRBD1. Germline lookup yields CDR1 SGHRS and CDR2 YFSETQ. The junction had 7 bases not matched to a gene; V was cut back by 3 bases and J by 3 bases. The CDR3 consists of 15 residues. The CDR3 region is CASSSSGTVTDTQYF. CDR3 DNA (partial): TGCGCCAGCAGCTCATCCGGGACAGTTACAGATACG.

As concerns this clone: The CDR3 is cut off 3 residues early in the read; its end comes from the germline J gene. This sequence joins TRBV30 and TRBJ1-1; D may be TRBD1 (6 bases). The CDR3 is 13 residues long. CDR1 GTSNPN and CDR2 SVGIG come from the germline V gene (reference sequence). The V gene lost 8 bases and the J gene lost 0 bases, with 13 bases spanning the gap. The CDR3 is CAADRDMNTEAFF. Incomplete CDR3 DNA: TGTGCCGCGGACAGAGACATGAACACTGAA.

Details on this clone: The CDR3 extends 3 residues past the end of the read, so its final part is completed from the germline J gene. The genes are TRBV19 and TRBJ1-6; possibly TRBD1 for D (6 bases). Trimming left V 2 bases short and J 2 bases short, with 16 bases between. CDR3 length: 18 residues. Germline V gene sequence: CDR1 LNHDA, CDR2 SQIVND (reference sequence). This chain's CDR3 is CASSIQGHRATYNSPLHF. Incomplete CDR3 DNA: TGTGCCAGTAGTATACAGGGGCACCGTGCTACCTATAATTCACCC.

Regarding this clone: Coverage ceases 3 residues before the CDR3 finishes, and the germline J gene fills in the end. The V and J genes are TRBV5-1 and TRBJ2-2, with a weak D call TRBD2 (6 bases). CDR1 and CDR2 (germline): SGHRS, YFSETQ. There are 14 residues in the CDR3. V dropped 7 bases and J dropped 7 bases, with 17 bases sitting between them. The sequenced part of the CDR3 DNA is TGCGCCAGCTGGGCTAGCGAAGATCTCGGGGAG. As protein: CASWASEDLGE. In full, the CDR3 reads CASWASEDLGELFF.

Turning to this clone: The CDR3 end falls 3 residues outside the read, so it is completed with the germline J gene. This chain joins TRBV19 and TRBJ1-2, with D uncertain. Germline assignment: CDR1 LNHDA and CDR2 SQIVND (reference sequence). The CDR3 has 13 amino acids. This chain's CDR3 is CASSRYRSDPYTF. The part of the CDR3 DNA that was read is TGTGCCAGTAGTAGGTACAGATCGGATCCC.

Turning to this clone: The CDR3 is cut off 3 residues early in the read; its end comes from the germline J gene. This chain uses TRBV20-1 with TRBJ2-3; 9 positions agree with TRBD2. Germline CDR1 reads DFQATT; CDR2 reads SNEGSKA (reference sequence). This CDR3 has 16 amino acids. V gave up 5 bases and J gave up 6 bases; unmatched junction bases: 15. The CDR3 here is CSAQRPTSGSLDTQYF. Incomplete CDR3 DNA: TGCAGTGCTCAGCGCCCCACTAGCGGGTCCTTGGATACG.

The CDR3 bases that were read are TGTGCCAGCAGCTTAAGCGGGATCACAGGTGAA. Translated, it gives CASSLSGITGE. The full CDR3 protein reads CASSLSGITGEAFF. The genes are TRBV7-2 and TRBJ1-1; possibly TRBD1 for D (5 bases). The read terminates 3 residues ahead of where the CDR3 ends, so the germline J gene completes it. The V end lost 2 bases, the J end lost 7 bases, and 14 bases lay between the germline ends. CDR1 SGHTA and CDR2 FQGNSA come from the germline V gene. This CDR3 is 14 amino acids long.

The sequenced part of the CDR3 DNA is TGTGCCAGCGAACCAGACAGGGTATCCTACAATGAG. It codes for CASEPDRVSYNE. The complete CDR3 sequence is CASEPDRVSYNEQFF. The chain combines TRBV7-2 with TRBJ2-1, with 7 positions matching TRBD1. The observed sequence ends 3 residues before the CDR3 terminus, with the missing tail filled in from the germline J gene. V shed 8 bases and J 1 base; nucleotides not matched to a gene: 8. This CDR3 contains 15 residues. The germline V gene encodes CDR1 SGHTA and CDR2 FQGNSA.

On this clone: The read stops 3 residues short of the end of the CDR3; the missing end is completed from the germline J gene. J is TRBJ1-5 and V is TRBV7-2; 9 bases are a match to TRBD1. In germline, CDR1 is SGHTA, CDR2 FQGNSA. The CDR3 length is 14 residues. V shed 4 bases, J shed 4 bases, and the junction held 2 bases outside the gene matches. The DNA read from the CDR3 is TGTGCCAGCAGCTCAGGACAGGGGAATCAGCCC. Its translation is CASSSGQGNQP. The CDR3, in full, reads CASSSGQGNQPQHF.

With regard to this clone: The read ends 3 residues before the CDR3 terminus; that terminus is restored from the germline J gene. The V gene is TRBV6-1, the J gene TRBJ1-4; TRBD1 might be the D (6 bases). The germline V gene has CDR1 MNHNS and CDR2 SASEGT. This CDR3 has 13 residues. The CDR3 DNA, read in part, is TGTGCCAGCAGTGGGCAGGGGAATTCACCA. This gives the protein CASSGQGNSP. The entire CDR3 reads CASSGQGNSPLFF.

With regard to this clone: The CDR3 goes on 3 residues after the read ends, and that part is filled in from the germline J gene. J is TRBJ2-3 and V is TRBV19; TRBD2 matches at 9 bases. The CDR3 covers 15 residues. The germline gives CDR1 LNHDA, CDR2 SQIVND (reference sequence). J gave up 0 bases and V 4 bases, and 2 bases lay outside the gene matches. The CDR3 sequence is CASSSTSGSTDTQYF. CDR3 DNA, as far as it was read: TGTGCCAGTAGTAGCACTAGCGGGAGCACAGATACG.

Comment on this clone: The read ends 3 residues shy of where the CDR3 ends; the end is completed using the germline J gene. This chain links TRBV11-3 with TRBJ2-1; D is possibly TRBD1 (6 bases). Deletions cut 8 bases from V and 0 bases from J, with 8 bases between. Germline lookup yields CDR1 SGHNT and CDR2 YENEEA. The CDR3 is 13 residues long. CDR3 sequence: CASGGNSYNEQFF. CDR3 DNA, as far as it was read: TGTGCCAGCGGGGGCAACTCCTACAATGAG. The full variable domain, its missing parts supplied by reference TRBV11-3 and TRBJ2-1, is EAGVVQSPRYKIIEKKQPVAFWCNPISGHNTLYWYLQNLGQGPELLIRYENEEAVDDSQLPKDRFSAERLKGVDSTLKIQPAELGDSAVYLCASGGNSYNEQFFGPGTRLTVL.

Comment on this clone: The junction departs from the called germline gene at one end, perhaps through a read error. The CDR3 end falls 3 residues outside the read, so it is completed with the germline J gene. The chain has TRBV5-1 and TRBJ2-3; D is perhaps TRBD2 (6 bases). This CDR3 is 15 amino acids long. Germline-derived CDR1 and CDR2 are SGHRS and YFSETQ. The covered CDR3 bases are TGCGCCAGCAGTTTGGACTATCCTAGCACAGATACG. Amino acid sequence: CASSLDYPSTDT. The complete CDR3 reads CASSLDYPSTDTQYF. The full variable domain, in which reference TRBV5-1 and TRBJ2-3 provide the parts outside the CDR3, is KAGVTQTPRYLIKTRGQQVTLSCSPISGHRSVSWYQQTPGQGLQFLFEYFSETQRNKGNFPGRFSGRQFSNSRSEMNVSTLELGDSALYLCASSLDYPSTDTQYFGPGTRLTVL.

A word on this clone: Sequencing ends 3 residues short of the CDR3 end; the germline J gene provides the rest. The chain combines TRBV20-1 with TRBJ1-1; 8 nucleotides align to TRBD1. The V segment lost 3 bases and the J segment 3 bases; nucleotides outside the gene matches: 9. Germline CDR1 DFQATT, CDR2 SNEGSKA (reference sequence). The CDR3 is 15 amino acids. Partial CDR3 DNA: TGCAGTGCTAGTTGGGATGAGACAGGGGACACTGAA. This codes for CSASWDETGDTE. The complete CDR3 sequence is CSASWDETGDTEAFF.

On this clone itself: The CDR3 end lies 3 residues beyond the end of the read and is filled in from the germline J gene. The V call is TRBV7-2, the J call TRBJ1-1; D ambiguous. V was shortened by 3 bases and J by 6 bases, with 17 bases between the two germline ends. The CDR3 totals 15 residues. CDR1 and CDR2 (germline): SGHTA, FQGNSA. Incomplete CDR3 DNA: TGTGCCAGCAGCTTGTCAAGGAGGGTAGGATCTGAA. This codes for CASSLSRRVGSE. The CDR3 in its entirety is CASSLSRRVGSEAFF.